The 15 T cell receptor beta chains in this list originate from one sample, sequenced in a study of CD8+CD57+ T cells in acquired aplastic anemia. Researchers used genomic DNA as the template to profile TCR beta VDJ and CDR3. TCRdb processed the reads anew with MiXCR; each CDR3 protein has one entry. The sample comprises 400,000 to 450,000 distinct CDR3 sequences, 55% to 75% of which are singletons, and approximately 4% rests with the top ten. The source material was sorted CD4+, CD8+, or CD8+CD57+ T cells (not recorded which) from PBMCs. The receptors were gathered from a human donor in good health, serving as a control.

As for this clonotype: The junction differs from germline at one of its ends, possibly a read error. The chain recombines TRBV9 with TRBJ1-5, with 7 nucleotides matching TRBD1. CDR3 length: 15 amino acids. CDR1 and CDR2 (germline): SGDLS, YYNGEE. The CDR3 nucleotides are TGCGCCAGCAGCTTGACGGGACAGAGCAATCAGCCCCAGCATTTT. Translation: CASSLTGQSNQPQHF.

This chain links TRBV7-8 with TRBJ1-5; weak D call: TRBD1 (5 bases). CDR1 is SGHVS and CDR2 is FQNEAQ in the germline V gene. V dropped 0 bases and J dropped 15 bases, with 15 bases sitting between them. This CDR3 contains 13 residues. The DNA of the CDR3 is TGTGCCAGCAGCTTAGCGTTCGGGGACGGCCTGCATTTT. This codes for CASSLAFGDGLHF.

The table lists this clonotype with many counts. This rearrangement joins TRBV19 to TRBJ2-7; 9 bases agree with TRBD1. Germline V lookup: CDR1 LNHDA, CDR2 SQIVND (reference sequence). V lost 0 bases to trimming and J lost 5 bases; unmatched junction nucleotides: 2. The CDR3 runs to 14 residues. The CDR3 DNA reads as TGTGCCAGTAGTATAGATCGGACAGGGGACGAGCAGTACTTC. This sequence encodes CASSIDRTGDEQYF.

Concerning this clonotype itself: An end of the junction differs from the germline gene, which may be a read error. The chain uses TRBV7-3 and TRBJ1-1; D perhaps matches TRBD1 (5 bases). CDR3 length: 14 amino acids. Germline loops: CDR1 SGHTA, CDR2 FQGTGA. CDR3 region: CASSWDPWDENSYF. CDR3 DNA: TGTGCCAGCAGCTGGGACCCCTGGGATGAGAATTCCTACTTT.

The rearrangement links TRBV14 to TRBJ2-7; D may correspond to TRBD1 or TRBD2 (5 bases each). V lost 3 bases and J 5 bases, leaving 14 bases between the germline ends. CDR1 is SGHDN and CDR2 is FVKESK in the germline V gene. This CDR3 region has 14 residues. CDR3 in amino acids: CASSHNWDLNEQYF. CDR3 bases: TGTGCCAGCAGCCATAACTGGGACCTAAACGAGCAGTACTTC.

This chain's CDR3 is CASSVEKGFYTF. CDR3 coding DNA: TGTGCCAGCAGCGTGGAGAAAGGTTTCTACACCTTC. The chain links TRBV5-4 to TRBJ1-2; D is unclear. The germline V gene encodes CDR1 SGHNT and CDR2 YYREEE (reference sequence). Trimming removed 4 bases from V and 10 bases from J, with 14 bases in between. This CDR3 has 12 residues.

Many counts were recorded for this clonotype. The chain combines TRBV5-1 with TRBJ1-4, with 7 bases that match TRBD1. This CDR3 has 18 residues. J was trimmed by 0 bases and V by 3 bases; bases with no gene match: 11. Per the germline V gene, CDR1 is SGHRS and CDR2 is YFSETQ. The CDR3 bases are TGCGCCAGCAGCTCGACACTAGACAGGGTTGCAACTAATGAAAAACTGTTTTTT. This codes for CASSSTLDRVATNEKLFF.

This clonotype showed up just once. CDR3 protein: CSADSGAPAETQYF. The CDR3 region has the DNA TGCAGTGCAGACTCAGGGGCTCCTGCGGAGACCCAGTACTTC. The chain couples TRBV20-1 to TRBJ2-5; weak D call: TRBD1 (6 bases). This CDR3 is 14 amino acids long. In germline, CDR1 is DFQATT, CDR2 SNEGSKA (reference sequence). V lost 6 bases, J lost 5 bases, and 19 bases lay in between.

At least ten counts were recorded for this clonotype. The V gene is TRBV5-1, the J gene TRBJ2-7; TRBD2 aligns across 13 bases. The CDR3 length is 15 residues. V lost 4 bases and J lost 6; bases outside the gene matches: 7. Per the germline V gene, CDR1 is SGHRS and CDR2 is YFSETQ. CDR3 sequence (DNA): TGCGCCAGCAGCCCGGGGACTAGCGGGACGTCCGAGCAGTACTTC. This sequence encodes CASSPGTSGTSEQYF.

This clonotype has ten or more counts. This rearrangement joins TRBV20-1 to TRBJ2-5, with D tentatively TRBD1 (5 bases). Trimming took 0 bases from V and 4 from J, leaving 15 bases between them. Germline-derived CDR1 and CDR2 are DFQATT and SNEGSKA (reference sequence). CDR3 length: 15 amino acids. CDR3 loop: CSARDLGRVGETQYF. The CDR3 DNA reads TGCAGTGCTAGAGATCTAGGCAGGGTAGGAGAGACCCAGTACTTC.

Worth noting for this clonotype: In this CDR3 the conserved last residue, phenylalanine or tryptophan, is missing, so a read error is likely. The DNA is left out, because the CDR3 cannot be placed on it with certainty; the CDR3 is given as TCRdb lists it. The V gene is TRBV7-6, the J gene TRBJ2-7. Germline lookup yields CDR1 SGHVS and CDR2 FNYEAQ. The CDR3 is 13 amino acids long, termini counted. The CDR3 loop is CASSLAQETQYFG.

About this clonotype itself: The junction shows a germline mismatch at one end, possibly a read error. The chain couples TRBV7-2 to TRBJ1-1, with D maybe TRBD1 (5 bases). Germline assignment: CDR1 SGHTA and CDR2 FQGNSA. CDR3 length: 14 amino acids. The CDR3 bases are TGTGCCAGCAGCTCAGTGACCAGCGGGACTGAAGCTCTGTTT. It codes for CASSSVTSGTEALF.

This chain joins TRBV7-8 and TRBJ1-5, with 11 bases fitting TRBD1. The CDR3 consists of 16 residues. Per germline, CDR1 SGHVS and CDR2 FQNEAQ. V was clipped by 5 bases and J by 11 bases; unmatched bases: 14. The CDR3 loop reads CASSPRTGGGQETQHF. DNA of the CDR3: TGTGCCAGCAGCCCGCGGACAGGGGGCGGCCAAGAGACCCAGCATTTT.

Worth noting for this clonotype: The junction departs from the called germline gene at one end, perhaps through a read error. The V gene is TRBV10-3, the J gene TRBJ2-7; 9 bases are a match to TRBD1. CDR1 ENHRY and CDR2 SYGVKD come from the germline V gene. The CDR3 length is 14 residues. The CDR3 DNA follows: TGTGCCATCAGTGGACAGGGGGAATCCTACCAGCTGCACTTC. Translated: CAISGQGESYQLHF.

The J gene is TRBJ2-3, the V gene TRBV20-1; possibly TRBD2 for D (5 bases). The CDR3 has 11 residues. V was pared by 5 bases and J by 10 bases, with 13 bases between. Germline V gives CDR1 DFQATT, CDR2 SNEGSKA (reference sequence). The CDR3 bases are TGCAGTGCTCGAGCCGGAGGTGCGCAGTATTTT. This gives the protein CSARAGGAQYF.